This T cell receptor beta chain derives from a study of cytomegalovirus exposure and HLA in healthy donors. Germline V gives CDR1 SGHTA, CDR2 FQGTGA. The CDR3 has 13 residues. V was shortened by 4 bases and J by 3 bases, with 8 bases between the two germline ends. The PCR contained 60 Vbeta and 13 Jbeta primers. Libraries were prepared by immunoSEQ multiplex PCR; TCRdb keeps only in-frame clonotypes and omits some of them. The data hold 110,000 to 150,000 clones, with about three quarters observed a single time. The sequence derives from a middle-aged woman in good health and CMV-seronegative. Sequenced: PBMCs. This chain joins TRBV7-3 and TRBJ2-3; perhaps TRBD1 as D (5 bases). In DNA, the CDR3 is TGTGCCAGCAGCTCCAGGGTTACAGATACGCAGTATTTT. Its translation is CASSSRVTDTQYF.